A single sample is the source of the 9 T cell receptor beta chains below, sequenced in a study of early T cells in non-severe SARS-CoV-2 infection. TCRdb ran MiXCR on the 5' RACE reads and lists one entry per CDR3 protein. Altogether approximately 69,000 distinct CDR3 sequences are present, roughly 10% being singletons, with the ten largest covering approximately 6.4%. Specimen: whole blood. The receptor set was obtained from an adult who was a healthcare worker with PCR-confirmed SARS-CoV-2 infection or an uninfected control (not recorded which).

The V call is TRBV20-1, the J call TRBJ2-3; 7 nucleotides match TRBD2. This CDR3 spans 15 amino acids. The V and J ends lost 1 base and 2 bases, in that order; junction bases with no gene match: 6. The germline V gene has CDR1 DFQATT and CDR2 SNEGSKA (reference sequence). In DNA form, the CDR3 reads TGCAGTGCTAGAGTCCGTGCGGGAGCCACAGATACGCAGTATTTT. It is translated as CSARVRAGATDTQYF.

This clonotype was seen repeatedly, ten times or more. This chain links TRBV11-3 with TRBJ2-1, with D perhaps TRBD1 or TRBD2 (5 bases each). CDR1 is SGHNT, CDR2 YENEEA, per germline. V was trimmed by 5 bases and J by 10 bases, leaving 9 bases between them. The CDR3 is 11 residues long. The CDR3, as DNA: TGTGCCAGCAGCCGGGACGTAGAGCAGTTCTTC. Translating it yields CASSRDVEQFF.

This clonotype was seen more than once but under ten times. V is TRBV5-1 and J is TRBJ2-6; D possibly matches TRBD1 or TRBD2 (5 bases each). Germline V gene lookup returns CDR1 SGHRS and CDR2 YFSETQ. The length of the CDR3 is 17 residues. Trimming left V 5 bases short and J 0 bases short, with 15 bases between. CDR3 loop: CASRQGPSNSGANVLTF. The DNA for the CDR3 is TGCGCCAGCAGGCAGGGACCGTCGAACTCTGGGGCCAACGTCCTGACTTTC.

The V call is TRBV5-8, the J call TRBJ2-7; D is unresolved. V dropped 0 bases and J dropped 0 bases, with 10 bases sitting between them. Germline CDR1 SGHTS, CDR2 YDEGEE. The length of the CDR3 is 15 residues. CDR3 amino acids: CASSLAGTPSYEQYF. The CDR3 DNA is TGTGCCAGCAGCTTGGCCGGTACTCCCTCCTACGAGCAGTACTTC. The complete variable domain, with remaining parts taken from reference TRBV5-8 and TRBJ2-7, reads EAGVTQSPTHLIKTRGQQATLRCSPISGHTSVYWYQQALGLGLQFLLWYDEGEERNRGNFPPRFSGRQFPNYSSELNVNALELEDSALYLCASSLAGTPSYEQYFGPGTRLTVT.

The V and J genes are TRBV9 and TRBJ2-1; the match to TRBD2 covers 9 bases. This CDR3 has 15 amino acids. V shed 0 bases and J 4 bases; nucleotides not matched to a gene: 2. Germline V gene lookup returns CDR1 SGDLS and CDR2 YYNGEE. The chain's CDR3 is CASSVGLAGYNEQFF. The CDR3 nucleotides read TGTGCCAGCAGCGTAGGTCTAGCGGGGTACAATGAGCAGTTCTTC. The complete variable domain, with remaining parts taken from reference TRBV9 and TRBJ2-1, reads DSGVTQTPKHLITATGQRVTLRCSPRSGDLSVYWYQQSLDQGLQFLIQYYNGEERAKGNILERFSAQQFPDLHSELNLSSLELGDSALYFCASSVGLAGYNEQFFGPGTRLTVL.

The CDR3 nucleotides are TGTGCCAGCAGTACACAGAGCGGGAGGGTAGTTAAGCAGTACTTC. Translation: CASSTQSGRVVKQYF. The chain uses TRBV6-1 and TRBJ2-7; 10 bases are a match to TRBD2. Germline V gives CDR1 MNHNS, CDR2 SASEGT. Germline trimming cut 5 bases from V and 8 bases from J; bases unmatched to any gene: 12. The CDR3 sequence is 15 residues long.

This clonotype showed up just once. This may be a read error, as it is one base from a much larger clone. This chain links TRBV29-1 with TRBJ1-1, with D possibly being TRBD1 (5 bases). Germline values: CDR1 SQVTM, CDR2 ANQGSEA. This CDR3 comprises 12 residues. DNA of the CDR3: TGCAGCGTTGTGAAGGGGAACACTGGAGCTTTCTTT. Translated: CSVVKGNTGAFF.

This clonotype was seen only a few times. The rearrangement links TRBV21-1 to TRBJ2-5; TRBD2 is the table's D call and was not checked against the DNA. TRBV21-1 is described as a pseudogene. The length of the CDR3 is 17 residues. In DNA, the CDR3 is TGTGCCAGCAGCACCCCGGAGGGACTAGCGGGAGAAGAGACCCAGTACTTC. Protein sequence: CASSTPEGLAGEETQYF.

The chain recombines TRBV11-3 with TRBJ2-7; weak D call: TRBD2 (6 bases). CDR3 length equals 14 residues. V lost 2 bases to trimming and J lost 1 base, with 9 bases between them. The germline V gene has CDR1 SGHNT and CDR2 YENEEA. This chain's CDR3 is CASSLRDSSYEQYF. DNA for the CDR3: TGTGCCAGCAGCTTAAGGGACTCTTCCTACGAGCAGTACTTC.